The 25 T cell receptor beta chains below all came from one sample that was sequenced in a study of T cell responses to AZD1222 COVID-19 vaccine. Method: immunoSEQ multiplex PCR; TCRdb's copy keeps in-frame clones and lacks some. The profile shows roughly 93,000 clones, 89% of them singletons. Here the sequenced sample was peripheral blood, taken on day 0 of AZD1222 vaccination. The receptors shown here come from an adult in good health.

As concerns this clone: Within the sample, other DNA sequences also encode this same CDR3. This chain uses TRBV5-1 with TRBJ2-3; possible D gene TRBD1, 5 bases. The CDR3 runs 15 residues. The V end was cut by 0 bases, the J end by 1 base, with 9 bases between. Germline V gene data show CDR1 as SGHRS and CDR2 as YFSETQ. CDR3 coding DNA: TGCGCCAGCAGCTTGGAAGGCAGGGGCACAGATACGCAGTATTTT. Encoded protein: CASSLEGRGTDTQYF.

A single count supports this clone. The chain couples TRBV5-6 to TRBJ1-2; TRBD1 agrees at 8 bases. This CDR3 comprises 18 residues. The germline V gene encodes CDR1 SGHDT and CDR2 YYEEEE. The trim removed 0 bases at V and 5 bases at J, leaving 15 bases unmatched. CDR3 sequence reads: CASSLGHIGQGMKYGYTF. In DNA form, the CDR3 reads TGTGCCAGCAGCTTGGGCCACATAGGACAGGGAATGAAGTATGGCTACACCTTC.

The chain combines TRBV29-1 with TRBJ2-3, with 10 positions matching TRBD2. Per the germline V gene, CDR1 is SQVTM and CDR2 is ANQGSEA. The CDR3 has 14 residues. Trimming cost V 5 bases and J 6 bases; bases outside gene matches: 8. The CDR3 DNA sequence: TGCAGCGTTCGAAGCGGGGGGGGTATGGATACGCAGTATTTT. Its protein product is CSVRSGGGMDTQYF.

The J gene is TRBJ1-2, the V gene TRBV25-1; 9 bases agree with TRBD1. The CDR3 covers 14 residues. CDR1 is MGHDK, CDR2 SYGVNS, per germline. V shed 6 bases, J shed 5 bases, and the junction held 7 bases outside the gene matches. Here the CDR3 reads CASRSTGGEYGYTF. CDR3 nucleotides: TGTGCCAGCAGATCGACAGGGGGGGAGTATGGCTACACCTTC.

The J gene is TRBJ1-3, the V gene TRBV15; D unclear. CDR1 and CDR2 (germline): LNHNV, YYDKDF (reference sequence). The CDR3 consists of 12 residues. V lost 3 bases and J lost 4, with 4 bases in between. The CDR3 region is CATSSTGNTIYF. CDR3 DNA: TGTGCCACCAGCAGTACCGGAAACACCATATATTTT.

This clone was found a few times. This rearrangement joins TRBV4-2 to TRBJ1-1, with a tentative D call TRBD1 (6 bases). This CDR3 is built from 14 residues. V was shortened by 4 bases and J by 3 bases, with 12 bases between the two germline ends. CDR1 LGHNA and CDR2 YNFKEQ come from the germline V gene. The CDR3 region is CASSPSRGYTEAFF. The CDR3 coding sequence is TGTGCCAGCAGCCCTAGCAGGGGCTACACTGAAGCTTTCTTT.

The V call is TRBV12-3 or TRBV12-4, the J call TRBJ1-2, with D possibly matching TRBD1 (5 bases). Trimming removed 7 bases at V and 8 bases at J, with 17 bases between. The CDR3 runs 13 residues. CDR3 nucleotides: TGTGCCAGCAACTGGGGACCTTCCGGCGGCTACACCTTC. Its translation is CASNWGPSGGYTF.

The chain uses TRBV19 and TRBJ1-1; tentative D call: TRBD1 (5 bases). This CDR3 contains 13 residues. V was pared by 9 bases and J by 0 bases, with 11 bases between. The germline V gene encodes CDR1 LNHDA and CDR2 SQIVND (reference sequence). The CDR3 sequence: CASSGTLNTEAFF. DNA for the CDR3: TGTGCCAGCAGCGGGACGTTGAACACTGAAGCTTTCTTT.

The rearrangement links TRBV18 to TRBJ1-1, with D possibly being TRBD1 (5 bases). Germline V gene sequence: CDR1 KGHSH, CDR2 LQKENI. V lost 4 bases to trimming and J lost 0 bases, with 15 bases between them. The CDR3 extends over 16 amino acids. The CDR3 region is CASSLGRGGLNTEAFF. CDR3 sequence (DNA): TGTGCCAGCTCACTGGGACGGGGAGGGCTGAACACTGAAGCTTTCTTT.

This clone was seen only once. J is TRBJ2-2 and V is TRBV5-1, with unresolved D. V lost 0 bases, J lost 2 bases, and 5 bases lay in between. Germline-derived CDR1 and CDR2 are SGHRS and YFSETQ. The CDR3 contains 14 residues. This chain's CDR3 is CASSLEGNTGELFF. In DNA, the CDR3 is TGCGCCAGCAGCTTGGAGGGAAACACCGGGGAGCTGTTTTTT.

The chain uses TRBV11-2 and TRBJ2-2; possibly TRBD1 or TRBD2 for D (5 bases each). The CDR3 is 16 residues long. The V end was cut by 1 base, the J end by 0 bases, with 9 bases between. Germline CDR1 and CDR2: SGHAT and FQNNGV. CDR3 sequence: CASSLGWGSNTGELFF. The CDR3 nucleotides are TGTGCCAGCAGCTTAGGGTGGGGGTCGAACACCGGGGAGCTGTTTTTT.

This clone was counted between two and nine times. V is TRBV7-6 and J is TRBJ1-6; 9 bases match TRBD1. Germline values: CDR1 SGHVS, CDR2 FNYEAQ. Losses at the gene ends were 4 bases for V and 6 bases for J; bases not matched to a gene: 16. The CDR3 totals 19 residues. CDR3 region: CASSSHPITGGRGNSPLHF. The DNA for the CDR3 is TGTGCCAGCAGCTCGCACCCGATAACAGGGGGCCGGGGTAATTCACCCCTCCACTTT.

The chain joins TRBV6-2 or TRBV6-3 to TRBJ2-7, with D perhaps TRBD2 (6 bases). The germline V and J ends were trimmed by 3 bases and 1 base, with 13 bases remaining between them. Germline V gene data show CDR1 as MNHEY and CDR2 as SVGEGT. The length of the CDR3 is 15 residues. The CDR3 sequence is CASSYRGTGSYEQYF. The CDR3 DNA reads TGTGCCAGCAGTTATCGGGGGACTGGATCCTACGAGCAGTACTTC.

This clone appeared a single time. In DNA form, the CDR3 reads TGTGCCAGCCGGCGGCAGGGGTACAATGAGCAGTTCTTC. Encoded protein: CASRRQGYNEQFF. The genes are TRBV2 and TRBJ2-1; possible D gene TRBD1, 6 bases. Germline CDR1 is SNHLY and CDR2 is FYNNEI. The V end lost 8 bases, the J end lost 4 bases, and 12 bases lay between the germline ends. CDR3 size: 13 residues.

The chain joins TRBV5-1 to TRBJ2-1; D is unclear. Deletions cut 0 bases from V and 7 bases from J, with 8 bases between. From germline, CDR1 is SGHRS and CDR2 YFSETQ. The CDR3 has 13 amino acids. The CDR3 coding sequence is TGCGCCAGCAGCTTGGCCACGCGGAATGAGCAGTTCTTC. Its protein is CASSLATRNEQFF.

This rearrangement joins TRBV9 to TRBJ2-7; D remains unclear. The germline V gene has CDR1 SGDLS and CDR2 YYNGEE. The CDR3 extends over 11 amino acids. Deletions cut 3 bases from V and 5 bases from J, with 6 bases between. This CDR3 is CASSGGDEQYF. The CDR3, as DNA: TGTGCCAGCAGCGGAGGCGACGAGCAGTACTTC.

This clone has just one count. The CDR3 loop is CASSVDRGGEKLFF. For the CDR3, the DNA is TGCGCCAGCAGCGTGGACAGGGGAGGTGAAAAACTGTTTTTT. The chain links TRBV5-1 to TRBJ1-4; 9 positions match TRBD1. Germline trimming cut 4 bases from V and 7 bases from J; bases unmatched to any gene: 5. Germline V gene data show CDR1 as SGHRS and CDR2 as YFSETQ. This CDR3 region has 14 residues.

The chain has TRBV28 and TRBJ2-7, with a weak D call TRBD1 (6 bases). The CDR3 is made up of 13 amino acids. V lost 6 bases and J lost 3, with 12 bases in between. Per germline, CDR1 MDHEN and CDR2 SYDVKM. CDR3 in DNA: TGTGCCAGCAGCCCCGGGACACTCTACGAGCAGTACTTC. This gives the protein CASSPGTLYEQYF.

The chain combines TRBV2 with TRBJ2-2; tentatively, D is TRBD1 (6 bases). Germline loops: CDR1 SNHLY, CDR2 FYNNEI. The V end was cut by 7 bases, the J end by 4 bases, with 10 bases between. The CDR3 consists of 13 residues. CDR3 in DNA: TGTGCCAGCACGACAGGTCTCACCGGGGAGCTGTTTTTT. Translation gives CASTTGLTGELFF. Full variable domain (rest looked up from reference TRBV2 and TRBJ2-2): EPEVTQTPSHQVTQMGQEVILRCVPISNHLYFYWYRQILGQKVEFLVSFYNNEISEKSEIFDDQFSVERPDGSNFTLKIRSTKLEDSAMYFCASTTGLTGELFFGEGSRLTVL.

CDR3 sequence reads: CASSPDRNVYGYTF. The CDR3 nucleotides are TGTGCCAGCAGCCCGGACAGAAATGTCTATGGCTACACCTTC. The chain uses TRBV7-2 and TRBJ1-2; weak D call: TRBD1 (6 bases). Germline loops: CDR1 SGHTA, CDR2 FQGNSA. V dropped 5 bases and J dropped 4 bases, with 14 bases sitting between them. The CDR3 has 14 amino acids.

The V and J genes are TRBV6-1 and TRBJ1-6; D ambiguous. V was cut by 0 bases and J by 0 bases, with 12 bases left in between. Looked up from germline, CDR1 is MNHNS and CDR2 is SASEGT. This CDR3 has 18 residues. The CDR3 DNA reads TGTGCCAGCAGTGAAGCTAGGACGGAGAGCTCCTATAATTCACCCCTCCACTTT. As protein: CASSEARTESSYNSPLHF.

This chain uses TRBV5-4 with TRBJ1-1; D unresolved. Germline lookup yields CDR1 SGHNT and CDR2 YYREEE (reference sequence). The CDR3 runs to 15 residues. The V and J ends lost 0 bases and 0 bases respectively, with 9 bases between them. Written as DNA, the CDR3 is TGTGCCAGCAGCTTGGTAGGCAATATGAACACTGAAGCTTTCTTT. Residues: CASSLVGNMNTEAFF.

The CDR3 region is CASSQWRKGSEQFF. CDR3 coding DNA: TGTGCCAGCAGCCAATGGAGAAAAGGGAGTGAGCAGTTCTTC. The gene calls are TRBV14 and TRBJ2-1, with D maybe TRBD2 (5 bases). Germline assignment: CDR1 SGHDN and CDR2 FVKESK. This CDR3 is built from 14 residues. V shed 2 bases and J shed 9 bases, with 14 bases lying between them.

The chain couples TRBV4-1 to TRBJ2-1, with 9 bases matching TRBD1. The germline CDR1 and CDR2 sequences are MGHRA and YSYEKL. With 1 base clipped from V and 3 bases from J, the junction kept 4 bases outside the gene matches. The CDR3 totals 16 residues. The CDR3 loop is CASSQAPGQGYNEQFF. CDR3 nucleotide sequence: TGCGCCAGCAGCCAAGCGCCGGGACAGGGCTACAATGAGCAGTTCTTC.

This sequence joins TRBV29-1 and TRBJ2-7; 7 bases line up with TRBD1. V was clipped by 6 bases and J by 3 bases; unmatched bases: 5. CDR1 is SQVTM and CDR2 is ANQGSEA in the germline V gene. This CDR3 comprises 12 residues. In DNA, the CDR3 is TGCAGCGTACAGGGGTCGGGCTACGAGCAGTACTTC. Amino acids: CSVQGSGYEQYF.